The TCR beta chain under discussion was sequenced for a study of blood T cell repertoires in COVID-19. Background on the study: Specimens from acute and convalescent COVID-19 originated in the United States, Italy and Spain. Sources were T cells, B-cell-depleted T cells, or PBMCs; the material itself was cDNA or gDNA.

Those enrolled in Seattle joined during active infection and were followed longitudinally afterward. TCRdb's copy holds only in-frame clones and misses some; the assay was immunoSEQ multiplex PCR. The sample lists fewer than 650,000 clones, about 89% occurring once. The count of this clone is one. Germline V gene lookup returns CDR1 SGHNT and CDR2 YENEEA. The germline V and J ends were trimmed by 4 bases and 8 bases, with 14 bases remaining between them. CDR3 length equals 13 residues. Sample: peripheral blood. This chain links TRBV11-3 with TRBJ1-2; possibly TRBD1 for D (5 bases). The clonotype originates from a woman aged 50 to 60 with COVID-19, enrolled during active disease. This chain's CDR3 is CASSSKRQYGYTF. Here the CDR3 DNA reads TGTGCCAGCAGCTCAAAAAGACAGTACGGCTACACCTTC.